The 21 T cell receptor beta chains below all came from one sample that was sequenced in a study of CD8 T cells in ankylosing spondylitis. From the 5' RACE reads, TCRdb called clonotypes with MiXCR, one entry per CDR3 protein. This sample has 150,000 or so distinct CDR3 sequences, with roughly 12% found just once. Material: blood, either unsorted or a sorted T cell fraction (not recorded which). The receptor set was obtained from a male donor with ankylosing spondylitis or in good health (not recorded which).

This clonotype appeared many times. This chain uses TRBV29-1 with TRBJ1-2, with D possibly being TRBD1 (5 bases). Trimming cost V 5 bases and J 3 bases, with 10 bases left between them. The CDR3 has 12 amino acids. Germline loops: CDR1 SQVTM, CDR2 ANQGSEA. The CDR3 sequence: CSVRATDYGYTF. CDR3 DNA sequence: TGCAGCGTTCGGGCGACAGACTATGGCTACACCTTC. The whole variable domain, remainder taken from reference TRBV29-1 and TRBJ1-2, is SAVISQKPSRDICQRGTSLTIQCQVDSQVTMMFWYRQQPGQSLTLIATANQGSEATYESGFVIDKFPISRPNLTFSTLTVSNMSPEDSSIYLCSVRATDYGYTFGSGTRLTVV.

In this sample, this clonotype turned up many times. The V call is TRBV20-1, the J call TRBJ2-3; 9 positions match TRBD2. Germline V lookup: CDR1 DFQATT, CDR2 SNEGSKA (reference sequence). V shed 7 bases, J shed 2 bases, and the junction held 7 bases outside the gene matches. The CDR3 length is 14 residues. The CDR3 DNA is TGCAGTGAATCGACTAGCGGAATCACAGATACGCAGTATTTT. Protein sequence: CSESTSGITDTQYF.

This clonotype showed up many times. The chain carries TRBV4-3 and TRBJ1-4; D unresolved. The CDR3 has 14 amino acids. Germline assignment: CDR1 LGHNA and CDR2 YSLEER. V was cut by 4 bases and J by 11 bases, with 17 bases left in between. Here the CDR3 DNA reads TGCGCCAGCAGCCCCACCCCCCCGGGAGGGAAACTGTTTTTT. Translating gives CASSPTPPGGKLFF.

This clonotype was detected ten times or more. This chain uses TRBV2 with TRBJ2-1, with D possibly TRBD2 on 5 matching bases. The CDR3 length is 13 residues. Germline V lookup: CDR1 SNHLY, CDR2 FYNNEI. Deletions cut 4 bases from V and 12 bases from J, with 16 bases between. The CDR3 DNA is TGTGCCAGCAGTGCTCTCTCTTCTAGCTGGCAGTTCTTC. This gives the protein CASSALSSSWQFF.

This clonotype was seen a handful of times. The chain combines TRBV7-9 with TRBJ2-2, with a possible D match to TRBD1 (5 bases). Looked up from germline, CDR1 is SEHNR and CDR2 is FQNEAQ (reference sequence). The CDR3 is 16 amino acids. The germline V and J ends were trimmed by 0 bases and 1 base, with 9 bases remaining between them. CDR3 sequence reads: CASSLARQLNTGELFF. CDR3 DNA sequence: TGTGCCAGCAGCTTAGCGAGACAGTTGAACACCGGGGAGCTGTTTTTT.

J is TRBJ2-5 and V is TRBV10-2; 10 positions agree with TRBD1. CDR1 is WSHSY and CDR2 is SAAADI in the germline V gene. V shed 11 bases, J shed 4 bases, and the junction held 13 bases outside the gene matches. The CDR3 length is 15 residues. This CDR3 is CAGAFGTGEGETQYF. The DNA of the CDR3 is TGCGCCGGAGCTTTCGGGACAGGGGAGGGAGAGACCCAGTACTTC.

This clonotype was observed many times. CDR3 amino acids: CASRRTSENEQFF. CDR3 coding DNA: TGTGCCAGCAGAAGGACTAGCGAAAATGAGCAGTTCTTC. The rearrangement uses TRBV12-3 or TRBV12-4 and TRBJ2-1; TRBD2 agrees at 9 bases. This CDR3 region has 13 residues. V lost 6 bases to trimming and J lost 7 bases; unmatched junction nucleotides: 4.

This clonotype appeared many times. The gene calls are TRBV4-2 and TRBJ2-3; 7 bases map to TRBD2. J lost 1 base, V lost 5 bases, and 6 bases had no gene match. This CDR3 spans 15 amino acids. The germline V gene has CDR1 LGHNA and CDR2 YNFKEQ. CDR3 nucleotides: TGTGCCAGCAGCAACGGACTAGTCGGCACAGATACGCAGTATTTT. It translates to CASSNGLVGTDTQYF.

This clonotype was picked up a small number of times. V gene TRBV11-1 combines with J gene TRBJ2-7, with D perhaps matching TRBD2 (6 bases). CDR3 length equals 15 residues. Germline V gene lookup returns CDR1 SGHAT and CDR2 FQDESV (reference sequence). Trimming took 1 base from V and 6 from J, leaving 16 bases between them. CDR3 DNA sequence: TGTGCCAGCAGCTTAGGCGGGACGGCGTTGGGCGAGCAGTACTTC. Its protein product is CASSLGGTALGEQYF. Variable domain in full (rest from reference TRBV11-1 and TRBJ2-7): EAEVAQSPRYKITEKSQAVAFWCDPISGHATLYWYRQILGQGPELLVQFQDESVVDDSQLPKDRFSAERLKGVDSTLKIQPAELGDSAMYLCASSLGGTALGEQYFGPGTRLTVT.

This clonotype was recorded a few times. The V call is TRBV7-8, the J call TRBJ2-5, with 12 bases fitting TRBD2. The CDR3 runs 18 residues. With 1 base clipped from V and 5 bases from J, the junction kept 11 bases outside the gene matches. CDR1 and CDR2 (germline): SGHVS, FQNEAQ. CDR3 loop: CASSLEASGREFEETQYF. As DNA, the CDR3 is TGTGCCAGCAGCTTAGAGGCTAGCGGGAGGGAGTTCGAGGAGACCCAGTACTTC.

This clonotype showed up just a few times. CDR3 loop: CASSLVGVYEQYF. The CDR3 region has the DNA TGTGCCAGCAGCTTAGTCGGGGTCTACGAGCAGTACTTC. The rearrangement uses TRBV7-9 and TRBJ2-7, with D perhaps TRBD2 (5 bases). V was clipped by 1 base and J by 3 bases, with 7 bases between them. The germline gives CDR1 SEHNR, CDR2 FQNEAQ (reference sequence). CDR3 length equals 13 residues.

Points on this clonotype: The junction differs from germline at one of its ends, possibly a read error. The chain employs TRBV5-1 and TRBJ2-7; tentative D call: TRBD1 (6 bases). This CDR3 is built from 16 residues. The germline gives CDR1 SGHRS, CDR2 YFSETQ. This chain's CDR3 is CTSSLAETGRAYVQYF. The CDR3 DNA reads TGCACCAGCAGCTTGGCCGAAACAGGGCGGGCCTACGTGCAGTACTTC.

This clonotype was counted a few times. This sequence joins TRBV7-2 and TRBJ2-3; TRBD2 aligns across 11 bases. There are 16 residues in the CDR3. Germline trimming cut 5 bases from V and 2 bases from J; bases unmatched to any gene: 6. CDR1 and CDR2 from the germline V gene are SGHTA and FQGNSA. In DNA form, the CDR3 reads TGTGCCAGCAGCAACCGACTAGCGGGGTTCACAGATACGCAGTATTTT. Residues: CASSNRLAGFTDTQYF. Supplemented by reference TRBV7-2 and TRBJ2-3, the full variable domain reads GAGVSQSPSNKVTEKGKDVELRCDPISGHTALYWYRQSLGQGLEFLIYFQGNSAPDKSGLPSDRFSAERTGGSVSTLTIQRTQQEDSAVYLCASSNRLAGFTDTQYFGPGTRLTVL.

On this clonotype: A read error may explain this, as a much larger clone is one base away. The gene calls are TRBV5-1 and TRBJ2-5; 9 bases line up with TRBD2. Germline trimming cut 0 bases from V and 4 bases from J; bases unmatched to any gene: 7. The CDR3 runs to 16 residues. CDR1 is SGHRS and CDR2 is YFSETQ in the germline V gene. The CDR3: CASSLEDSGSGETQYF. The CDR3 coding sequence is TGCGCCAGCAGCTTGGAGGATAGCGGGAGCGGAGAGACCCAGTACTTC.

The rearrangement uses TRBV30 and TRBJ2-5; perhaps TRBD2 as D (6 bases). There are 12 residues in the CDR3. Germline V gene sequence: CDR1 GTSNPN, CDR2 SVGIG (reference sequence). Trimming left V 5 bases short and J 2 bases short, with 9 bases between. CDR3 in DNA: TGTGCCTGGGAGGGAGGTCAAGAGACCCAGTACTTC. Its translation: CAWEGGQETQYF.

The CDR3 nucleotides are TGTGCCATCAGTGCCAAGAGGACTAGCGGACAAGAGACCCAGTACTTC. It translates to CAISAKRTSGQETQYF. This rearrangement joins TRBV10-3 to TRBJ2-5; 10 nucleotides align to TRBD2. Germline-derived CDR1 and CDR2 are ENHRY and SYGVKD. V lost 4 bases and J lost 2; bases outside the gene matches: 7. There are 16 residues in the CDR3.

This clonotype was recorded at least ten times. A read error may produce the germline difference seen at one junction end. The gene calls are TRBV4-1 and TRBJ2-1, with D perhaps TRBD1 (6 bases). Germline CDR1 is MGHRA and CDR2 is YSYEKL. The CDR3 covers 15 residues. CDR3 bases: TGTGCCAGCAGCCAGGTCGCAGGGGTTTACAATGAGCAGTTCTTC. The encoded protein is CASSQVAGVYNEQFF.

This clonotype has a count of ten or more. This chain links TRBV9 with TRBJ2-7; 7 bases agree with TRBD1. Germline CDR1 reads SGDLS; CDR2 reads YYNGEE. The trim removed 4 bases at V and 3 bases at J, leaving 4 bases unmatched. This CDR3 has 13 residues. CDR3 loop: CASSTGEFYEQYF. As DNA, the CDR3 is TGTGCCAGCAGCACAGGGGAGTTCTACGAGCAGTACTTC.

This clonotype has at least ten counts. This chain links TRBV11-2 with TRBJ2-7; D uncertain. Trimming pared 5 bases from V and 2 bases from J, leaving 13 bases between. The CDR3 runs 14 residues. The germline CDR1 and CDR2 sequences are SGHAT and FQNNGV. The CDR3, as DNA: TGTGCCAGCAGCCAGGCTACCCCCACCTACGAGCAGTACTTC. Translation: CASSQATPTYEQYF.

This clonotype was seen many times. The chain uses TRBV6-5 and TRBJ1-6; the D is unclear. The CDR3 length is 12 residues. Germline CDR1 is MNHEY and CDR2 is SVGAGI. V was clipped by 2 bases and J by 8 bases, with 4 bases between them. CDR3 residues: CASSYRDSPLHF. DNA for the CDR3: TGTGCCAGCAGTTACCGGGATTCACCCCTCCACTTT.

This clonotype has ten or more counts. V and J are TRBV12-3 or TRBV12-4 and TRBJ1-1; D is unclear. The CDR3 extends over 14 amino acids. V lost 1 base to trimming and J lost 3 bases, with 9 bases between them. This CDR3 reads CASSLGQRYTEAFF. In DNA form, the CDR3 reads TGTGCCAGCAGTTTAGGGCAGCGATACACTGAAGCTTTCTTT.